This T cell receptor beta chain was recorded in a study of early T cells in non-severe SARS-CoV-2 infection. TCRdb used MiXCR to reprocess the 5' RACE reads, holding one entry per CDR3 protein. The sample contains some 50,000 distinct CDR3 sequences, about 10% of which appear only once. This CDR3 is built from 14 residues. The V end was cut by 5 bases, the J end by 0 bases, with 10 bases between. The germline V gene has CDR1 SGHRS and CDR2 YFSETQ. In its sample, this clonotype was seen a few times. Sequenced sample: whole blood. The genes are TRBV5-1 and TRBJ2-3; TRBD1 might be the D (5 bases). This receptor was identified in an adult who was a healthcare worker with PCR-confirmed SARS-CoV-2 infection or an uninfected control (not recorded which). The CDR3: CASRGAASTDTQYF. For the CDR3, the DNA is TGCGCCAGCAGAGGGGCAGCGAGCACAGATACGCAGTATTTT.